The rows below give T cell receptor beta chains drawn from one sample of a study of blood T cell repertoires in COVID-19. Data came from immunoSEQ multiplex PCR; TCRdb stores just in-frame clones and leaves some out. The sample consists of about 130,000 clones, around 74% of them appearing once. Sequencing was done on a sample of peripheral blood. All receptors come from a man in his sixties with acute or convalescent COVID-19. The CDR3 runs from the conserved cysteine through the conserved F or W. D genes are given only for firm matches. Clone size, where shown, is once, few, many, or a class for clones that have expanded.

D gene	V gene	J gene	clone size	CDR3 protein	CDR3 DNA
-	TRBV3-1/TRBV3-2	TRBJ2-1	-	CASSYNGGPSNEQFF	TGTGCCAGCAGTTACAACGGGGGGCCGAGCAATGAGCAGTTCTTC
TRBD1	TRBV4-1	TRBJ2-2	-	CASRKDRGTGELFF	TGCGCCAGCAGGAAGGACAGGGGGACCGGGGAGCTGTTTTTT
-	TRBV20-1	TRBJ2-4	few	CSADQGGIQYF	TGCAGTGCGGACCAAGGGGGCATTCAGTACTTC
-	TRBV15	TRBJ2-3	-	CATSINRASTDTQYF	TGTGCCACCAGCATAAACAGGGCCAGCACAGATACGCAGTATTTT
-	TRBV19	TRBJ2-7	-	CASSQEGAGEYRNAQYF	TGTGCCAGTAGTCAAGAAGGGGCAGGGGAATACAGGAACGCGCAGTACTTC
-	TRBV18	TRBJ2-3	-	CASSLGLGTDTQYF	TGTGCCAGCTCCTTGGGGCTCGGCACAGATACGCAGTATTTT
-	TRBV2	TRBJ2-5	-	CASSEGGTVTQYF	TGTGCCAGCAGTGAAGGCGGGACCGTGACCCAGTACTTC
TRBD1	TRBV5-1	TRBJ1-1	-	CASSLDLWDRDNTEAFF	TGCGCCAGCAGCTTGGATTTGTGGGACAGGGATAACACTGAAGCTTTCTTT
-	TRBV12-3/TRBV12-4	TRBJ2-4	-	CASRYQGGNIQYF	TGTGCCAGCAGGTACCAAGGGGGAAACATTCAGTACTTC
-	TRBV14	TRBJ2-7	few	CASSQDEGLPYEQYF	TGTGCCAGCAGCCAAGATGAAGGACTACCCTACGAGCAGTACTTC
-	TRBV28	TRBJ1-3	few	CASSSGFFGNTIYF	TGTGCCAGCAGTTCGGGGTTCTTTGGAAACACCATATATTTT
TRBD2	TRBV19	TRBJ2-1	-	CASSIGGAGGPNEQFF	TGTGCCAGTAGTATAGGAGGGGCGGGAGGGCCCAATGAGCAGTTCTTC
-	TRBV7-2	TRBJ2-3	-	CASSISSTDTQYF	TGTGCCAGCAGCATTTCTAGCACAGATACGCAGTATTTT
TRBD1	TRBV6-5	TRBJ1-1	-	CATKTGPANTEAFF	TGTGCCACCAAGACAGGGCCCGCCAACACTGAAGCTTTCTTT
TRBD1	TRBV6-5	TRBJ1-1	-	CASSSTRQGNTEAFF	TGTGCCAGCAGCTCTACCCGACAGGGGAACACTGAAGCTTTCTTT
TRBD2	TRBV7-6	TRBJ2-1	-	CASQRASGSYNEQFF	TGTGCCAGTCAGAGGGCTAGCGGGAGTTACAATGAGCAGTTCTTC
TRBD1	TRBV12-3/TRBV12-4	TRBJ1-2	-	CASSPGTAWYTF	TGTGCCAGCAGTCCGGGGACAGCGTGGTACACCTTC
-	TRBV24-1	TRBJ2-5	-	CATSDSRTGQETQYF	TGTGCCACCAGTGATTCCCGGACTGGCCAAGAGACCCAGTACTTC
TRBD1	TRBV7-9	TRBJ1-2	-	CASSLTGVDYGYTF	TGTGCCAGCAGCTTAACAGGGGTAGACTATGGCTACACCTTC
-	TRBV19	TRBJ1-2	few	CASSMATVPSYGYTF	TGTGCCAGTAGTATGGCGACAGTACCATCCTATGGCTACACCTTC
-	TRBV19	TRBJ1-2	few	CATLTINFYGYTF	TGTGCCACTCTGACTATTAATTTCTATGGCTACACCTTC
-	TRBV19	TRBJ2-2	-	CASSIGQIYTGELFF	TGTGCCAGTAGTATAGGACAGATTTACACCGGGGAGCTGTTTTTT
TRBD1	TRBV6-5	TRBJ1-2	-	CATSPQGGIYGYTF	TGTGCCACCTCCCCCCAGGGGGGAATCTATGGCTACACCTTC
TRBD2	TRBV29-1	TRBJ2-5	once	CSVDSGGAQISETQYF	TGCAGCGTTGACAGCGGGGGGGCCCAGATATCAGAGACCCAGTACTTC
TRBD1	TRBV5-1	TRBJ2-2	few	CASNTGTVNTGELFF	TGCGCCAGCAACACCGGGACAGTGAACACCGGGGAGCTGTTTTTT
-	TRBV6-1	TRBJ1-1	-	CASSEARGMNTEAFF	TGTGCCAGCAGTGAAGCTCGGGGGATGAACACTGAAGCTTTCTTT
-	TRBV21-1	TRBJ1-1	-	CASSTGETGRNTEAFF	TGTGCCAGCAGCACGGGGGAGACAGGGCGGAACACTGAAGCTTTCTTT
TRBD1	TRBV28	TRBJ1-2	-	CASTTGGDNYGYTF	TGTGCCAGCACCACAGGGGGCGATAACTATGGCTACACCTTC
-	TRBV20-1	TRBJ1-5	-	CSAPKQGTQHF	TGCAGTGCCCCCAAACAGGGAACCCAGCATTTT
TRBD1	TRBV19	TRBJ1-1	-	CASSTRQGARDTEAFF	TGTGCCAGTAGTACCCGACAGGGGGCGCGGGACACTGAAGCTTTCTTT
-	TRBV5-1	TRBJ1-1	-	CASSPKVEDTEAFF	TGCGCCAGCAGCCCGAAAGTGGAGGACACTGAAGCTTTCTTT